The 10 T cell receptor beta chains presented below share a single source sample, sequenced in a study of blood T cell repertoires in COVID-19. Sequencing used immunoSEQ multiplex PCR; TCRdb keeps in-frame clones, though not all of them. The sample has under 400,000 clones; nearly 90% are singletons. The specimen sequenced was peripheral blood. These receptors all stem from a man between 18 and 35 years old with active or convalescent COVID-19.

The chain is built from TRBV7-9 and TRBJ1-5; TRBD1 might be the D (5 bases). The V and J ends lost 1 base and 10 bases respectively, with 14 bases between them. The CDR3 runs 14 residues. Germline loops: CDR1 SEHNR, CDR2 FQNEAQ (reference sequence). CDR3 region: CASSLGADSLPQHF. CDR3 nucleotide sequence: TGTGCCAGCAGCTTAGGGGCAGACAGCCTTCCCCAGCATTTT. The variable domain in full, with the rest retrieved from reference TRBV7-9 and TRBJ1-5, is DTGVSQNPRHKITKRGQNVTFRCDPISEHNRLYWYRQTLGQGPEFLTYFQNEAQLEKSRLLSDRFSAERPKGSFSTLEIQRTEQGDSAMYLCASSLGADSLPQHFGDGTRLSIL.

CDR3 sequence reads: CASSMGGPPGNTIYF. CDR3 nucleotides: TGTGCCAGTAGTATGGGGGGGCCTCCTGGAAACACCATATATTTT. This chain joins TRBV19 and TRBJ1-3; perhaps TRBD1 as D (6 bases). Germline V gives CDR1 LNHDA, CDR2 SQIVND (reference sequence). The length of the CDR3 is 15 residues. Trimming pared 3 bases from V and 2 bases from J, leaving 11 bases between.

The chain has TRBV11-2 and TRBJ1-1, with 8 bases identical to TRBD1. Germline loops: CDR1 SGHAT, CDR2 FQNNGV. V lost 1 base to trimming and J lost 5 bases; unmatched junction nucleotides: 3. The CDR3 is 14 amino acids. Written as DNA, the CDR3 is TGTGCCAGCAGCTTAGGGACAGGGTGGACTGAAGCTTTCTTT. Amino acids: CASSLGTGWTEAFF.

The chain joins TRBV19 to TRBJ1-5, with D possibly matching TRBD1 (5 bases). Trimming left V 5 bases short and J 0 bases short, with 11 bases between. Per germline, CDR1 LNHDA and CDR2 SQIVND (reference sequence). The CDR3 has 15 amino acids. The DNA for the CDR3 is TGTGCCAGTAGTCAAGGGGCTATTAGCAATCAGCCCCAGCATTTT. Translation gives CASSQGAISNQPQHF. Full variable domain (missing parts from reference TRBV19 and TRBJ1-5): DGGITQSPKYLFRKEGQNVTLSCEQNLNHDAMYWYRQDPGQGLRLIYYSQIVNDFQKGDIAEGYSVSREKKESFPLTVTSAQKNPTAFYLCASSQGAISNQPQHFGDGTRLSIL.

This chain uses TRBV27 with TRBJ2-1; weak D call: TRBD2 (5 bases). The CDR3 is made up of 16 amino acids. The germline CDR1 and CDR2 sequences are MNHEY and SMNVEV (reference sequence). V was shortened by 0 bases and J by 4 bases, with 13 bases between the two germline ends. The CDR3 DNA follows: TGTGCCAGCAGTTTATCGACGGTAGCGAGATACAATGAGCAGTTCTTC. This encodes CASSLSTVARYNEQFF.

Only one count was recorded for this clone. This chain uses TRBV10-3 with TRBJ2-3; D possibly corresponds to TRBD1 (5 bases). This CDR3 contains 14 residues. Looked up from germline, CDR1 is ENHRY and CDR2 is SYGVKD. Trimming pared 10 bases from V and 0 bases from J, leaving 14 bases between. The CDR3 sequence: CATRVGASTDTQYF. CDR3 bases: TGTGCCACCCGAGTAGGGGCCAGCACAGATACGCAGTATTTT.

This rearrangement joins TRBV18 to TRBJ1-5, with 8 bases identical to TRBD1. This CDR3 is 18 amino acids long. Germline lookup yields CDR1 KGHSH and CDR2 LQKENI. V was clipped by 3 bases and J by 1 base; unmatched bases: 11. CDR3 in amino acids: CASSPQGGGTGSNQPQHF. In nucleotides, the CDR3 is TGTGCCAGCTCACCCCAGGGTGGCGGGACAGGAAGCAATCAGCCCCAGCATTTT.

The J gene is TRBJ1-1, the V gene TRBV18; D is possibly TRBD1 (5 bases). With 3 bases removed from V and 4 bases from J, the gap between germline ends came to 15 bases. Germline CDR1 and CDR2: KGHSH and LQKENI. The CDR3 runs 15 residues. CDR3 DNA sequence: TGTGCCAGCTCACCGGTTACCGGGGGTTCCACTGAAGCTTTCTTT. It yields the protein CASSPVTGGSTEAFF.

J is TRBJ1-2 and V is TRBV3-1 (or the pseudogene TRBV3-2); D gene ambiguous. Germline-derived CDR1 and CDR2 are LGHDT and YNNKEL (reference sequence). This CDR3 is 14 amino acids long. Between the trimmed V and J ends, which lost 4 bases and 3 bases, there was a span of 12 bases. CDR3 in DNA: TGTGCCAGCAGCCGGTTGACTGAAGACTATGGCTACACCTTC. Translation gives CASSRLTEDYGYTF.

The chain employs TRBV9 and TRBJ2-7; no clear D. The CDR3 contains 13 residues. Germline CDR1 SGDLS, CDR2 YYNGEE. V was clipped by 5 bases and J by 0 bases, with 9 bases between them. The CDR3 protein is CASSKLNSYEQYF. The CDR3 region has the DNA TGTGCCAGCAGTAAACTGAACTCCTACGAGCAGTACTTC.